This entry lists 28 T cell receptor beta chains sequenced from one sample in a study of CD8+ T cells in alopecia areata. The treatment: oral pan-JAK inhibitor, 5-10 mg twice daily. After isolation, RNA underwent reverse transcription to generate cDNA as the sequencing template. The table came from immunoSEQ multiplex PCR; TCRdb's copy has only in-frame clones and leaves some out. The sample includes 200,000 to 250,000 clones, roughly 64% of them seen just once. The sequencing here drew on CD4+ T cells sorted from blood, taken at week 4, from a patient treated with tofacitinib. All receptors come from a human donor with alopecia areata.

This chain connects TRBV6-1 to TRBJ2-7; D unresolved. Germline V lookup: CDR1 MNHNS, CDR2 SASEGT. The CDR3 loop spans 13 amino acids. The V gene lost 7 bases and the J gene lost 0 bases, with 10 bases spanning the gap. CDR3 sequence (DNA): TGTGCCAGCAAATCAGGAATCTCCTACGAGCAGTACTTC. Its translation: CASKSGISYEQYF.

V gene TRBV7-2 combines with J gene TRBJ1-2, with a tentative D call TRBD1 (5 bases). Trimming shortened V by 6 bases and J by 8 bases, and 10 bases separated the two germline ends. The CDR3 contains 11 residues. Per germline, CDR1 SGHTA and CDR2 FQGNSA. The DNA for the CDR3 is TGTGCCAGCAGAAGAGGGGAGGGCTACACCTTC. It encodes CASRRGEGYTF.

The chain combines TRBV29-1 with TRBJ2-7; 9 positions agree with TRBD1. The length of the CDR3 is 16 residues. The J segment lost 2 bases and the V segment lost 5 bases, leaving 13 bases of the junction unmatched. CDR1 is SQVTM and CDR2 is ANQGSEA in the germline V gene. CDR3 sequence: CSVRGGPGQGAYEQYF. The DNA of the CDR3 is TGCAGCGTTCGGGGAGGACCGGGACAGGGAGCCTACGAGCAGTACTTC.

V usage is TRBV5-6 and J usage is TRBJ1-6; a possible D gene is TRBD1 (6 bases). Trimming pared 5 bases from V and 3 bases from J, leaving 15 bases between. CDR1 is SGHDT, CDR2 YYEEEE, per germline. This CDR3 is built from 16 residues. The CDR3 sequence is CASRENREVYNSPLHF. CDR3 DNA: TGTGCCAGCAGGGAGAACAGGGAAGTCTATAATTCACCCCTCCACTTT.

The genes are TRBV30 and TRBJ2-7; TRBD1 matches 7 bases. The germline CDR1 and CDR2 sequences are GTSNPN and SVGIG (reference sequence). CDR3 length: 17 amino acids. V was clipped by 3 bases and J by 0 bases; unmatched bases: 14. The CDR3 DNA reads as TGTGCCTGGAGACCACCCCGGACAGGTAGTGGCTCCTACGAGCAGTACTTC. Translated, it gives CAWRPPRTGSGSYEQYF.

The chain combines TRBV6-5 with TRBJ1-5; D call uncertain. The CDR3 is 13 residues long. The germline V and J ends were trimmed by 6 bases and 4 bases, with 10 bases remaining between them. Germline-derived CDR1 and CDR2 are MNHEY and SVGAGI. For the CDR3, the DNA is TGTGCCAGCAGCATCCAGCTAAATCAGCCCCAGCATTTT. It translates to CASSIQLNQPQHF.

V gene TRBV29-1 combines with J gene TRBJ1-1; 7 bases agree with TRBD1. CDR3 length: 13 amino acids. Per germline, CDR1 SQVTM and CDR2 ANQGSEA. J was trimmed by 5 bases and V by 6 bases; bases with no gene match: 9. The CDR3 spells CSVLQGRKTEAFF. The CDR3 DNA reads as TGCAGCGTCTTACAGGGGCGGAAGACTGAAGCTTTCTTT.

This clone was detected once. The chain has TRBV2 and TRBJ2-3; 8 nucleotides agree with TRBD2. The CDR3 is made up of 15 amino acids. The germline gives CDR1 SNHLY, CDR2 FYNNEI. Germline trimming cut 7 bases from V and 0 bases from J; bases unmatched to any gene: 6. The CDR3 DNA follows: TGTGCCAGCAATCTAGCGGGCCTCAGCACAGATACGCAGTATTTT. This sequence encodes CASNLAGLSTDTQYF.

This sequence joins TRBV28 and TRBJ1-5, with 7 nucleotides matching TRBD1. The junction had 5 bases not matched to a gene; V was cut back by 4 bases and J by 5 bases. Germline CDR1 reads MDHEN; CDR2 reads SYDVKM. The CDR3 consists of 14 residues. For the CDR3, the DNA is TGTGCCAGCAGTTACGTACAGGGGTATCAGCCCCAGCATTTT. Protein sequence: CASSYVQGYQPQHF.

The CDR3 DNA is TGTGCCAGCAGCAAAGGTGGGACACCATACAATGAGCAGTTCTTC. As protein: CASSKGGTPYNEQFF. The chain recombines TRBV27 with TRBJ2-1; tentative D call: TRBD1 (6 bases). Germline V gene lookup returns CDR1 MNHEY and CDR2 SMNVEV (reference sequence). CDR3 length equals 15 residues. The V gene lost 6 bases and the J gene lost 4 bases, with 16 bases spanning the gap.

This clone was seen only a few times. The CDR3 bases are TGTGCCAGCAGCATAACAGGGGGCTTTGAAAAACTGTTTTTT. Translated: CASSITGGFEKLFF. V and J are TRBV7-9 and TRBJ1-4; TRBD1 agrees at 9 bases. Germline V gene data show CDR1 as SEHNR and CDR2 as FQNEAQ (reference sequence). The CDR3 is 14 residues long. The V and J ends lost 5 bases and 7 bases, in that order; junction bases with no gene match: 5.

The CDR3 spells CASSQGGQPEAFF. In DNA, the CDR3 is TGTGCCAGCAGCCAAGGGGGACAGCCTGAAGCTTTCTTT. The chain recombines TRBV14 with TRBJ1-1, with TRBD1 matching 7 bases. The CDR3 is 13 residues long. V trimming: 1 base; J trimming: 6 bases; junction bases outside the gene matches: 2. The germline CDR1 and CDR2 sequences are SGHDN and FVKESK.

The chain couples TRBV7-3 to TRBJ2-7; D unclear. Trimming cost V 5 bases and J 7 bases, with 18 bases left between them. CDR1 SGHTA and CDR2 FQGTGA come from the germline V gene. There are 14 residues in the CDR3. The CDR3 coding sequence is TGTGCCAGCAGCCCAAACCTATGGTGCCGGGAGCAGTACTTC. This codes for CASSPNLWCREQYF.

The chain joins TRBV5-1 to TRBJ2-3; tentatively, D is TRBD2 (7 bases). V shed 6 bases and J shed 1 base, with 15 bases lying between them. The CDR3 has 15 amino acids. Germline-derived CDR1 and CDR2 are SGHRS and YFSETQ. The CDR3 DNA sequence: TGCGCCAGCATGGAATTGGGGGGGCGCACAGATACGCAGTATTTT. Translating it yields CASMELGGRTDTQYF.

The chain joins TRBV5-1 to TRBJ1-1; 8 bases are a match to TRBD1. Germline V gene data show CDR1 as SGHRS and CDR2 as YFSETQ. V lost 4 bases, J lost 11 bases, and 10 bases stayed unmatched. The CDR3 extends over 13 amino acids. The CDR3 loop is CASSAGQGVSAFF. CDR3 DNA sequence: TGCGCCAGCAGCGCAGGACAGGGAGTGTCCGCTTTCTTT. Based on the CDR3 plus reference TRBV5-1 and TRBJ1-1, the full variable domain is KAGVTQTPRYLIKTRGQQVTLSCSPISGHRSVSWYQQTPGQGLQFLFEYFSETQRNKGNFPGRFSGRQFSNSRSEMNVSTLELGDSALYLCASSAGQGVSAFFGQGTRLTVV.

The chain employs TRBV7-2 and TRBJ2-4, with TRBD2 identical over 8 bases. The CDR3 totals 17 residues. CDR1 and CDR2 from the germline V gene are SGHTA and FQGNSA. V trimming: 1 base; J trimming: 2 bases; junction bases outside the gene matches: 7. As DNA, the CDR3 is TGTGCCAGCAGCTTAGTAGCCAGCGGGGGCTCCAAAAACATTCAGTACTTC. Protein product: CASSLVASGGSKNIQYF.

The rearrangement uses TRBV18 and TRBJ1-2; a weak D match, TRBD1 (5 bases). CDR1 and CDR2 from the germline V gene are KGHSH and LQKENI. Deletions cut 2 bases from V and 4 bases from J, with 11 bases between. This CDR3 comprises 14 residues. CDR3: CASSPGGLGYGYTF. In nucleotides, the CDR3 is TGTGCCAGCTCACCAGGGGGACTGGGCTATGGCTACACCTTC.

Only a few counts were recorded for this clone. The chain recombines TRBV7-2 with TRBJ1-6; 7 bases agree with TRBD1. Germline CDR1 reads SGHTA; CDR2 reads FQGNSA. V lost 6 bases to trimming and J lost 4 bases; unmatched junction nucleotides: 9. The CDR3 is 16 amino acids. CDR3 amino acids: CASSPERDRYNSPLHF. The CDR3 DNA sequence: TGTGCCAGCAGTCCGGAGCGGGACAGATATAATTCACCCCTCCACTTT.

In this sample, this clone turned up a few times. Other DNA sequences of this sample code for an identical CDR3. The chain is built from TRBV29-1 and TRBJ1-1; D not certain. The length of the CDR3 is 11 residues. Germline V gene lookup returns CDR1 SQVTM and CDR2 ANQGSEA. Between the trimmed V and J ends, which lost 4 bases and 0 bases, there was a span of 3 bases. CDR3 protein: CSVAVNTEAFF. In DNA, the CDR3 is TGCAGCGTTGCTGTGAACACTGAAGCTTTCTTT. Looking up the rest from reference TRBV29-1 and TRBJ1-1 gives the full variable domain: SAVISQKPSRDICQRGTSLTIQCQVDSQVTMMFWYRQQPGQSLTLIATANQGSEATYESGFVIDKFPISRPNLTFSTLTVSNMSPEDSSIYLCSVAVNTEAFFGQGTRLTVV.

The chain carries TRBV6-1 and TRBJ1-5; a weak D match, TRBD1 (5 bases). The CDR3 extends over 13 amino acids. CDR1 MNHNS and CDR2 SASEGT come from the germline V gene. Trimming pared 7 bases from V and 5 bases from J, leaving 12 bases between. The CDR3 DNA follows: TGTGCCAGCAAACTTACAGGTTATCAGCCCCAGCATTTT. Translating gives CASKLTGYQPQHF.

This clone was found a few times. The chain's CDR3 is CASSPSGTGELFF. Here the CDR3 DNA reads TGTGCCAGCAGCCCTTCTGGCACCGGGGAGCTGTTTTTT. The rearrangement links TRBV11-2 to TRBJ2-2, with D unresolved. The CDR3 has 13 residues. Trimming took off 5 bases at V and 4 bases at J, with 8 bases between the two ends. CDR1 and CDR2 from the germline V gene are SGHAT and FQNNGV.

This clone was counted once. This rearrangement joins TRBV7-2 to TRBJ2-7, with 12 bases matching TRBD1. J lost 3 bases, V lost 5 bases, and 5 bases had no gene match. Germline V gene data show CDR1 as SGHTA and CDR2 as FQGNSA. CDR3 length: 15 residues. The CDR3 DNA is TGTGCCAGCAGCCCTGGGACAGGGGGCCGCTACGAGCAGTACTTC. Its translation: CASSPGTGGRYEQYF.

This clone was counted once. The chain combines TRBV25-1 with TRBJ1-6; D ambiguous. Germline CDR1 and CDR2: MGHDK and SYGVNS. This CDR3 contains 13 residues. V lost 4 bases to trimming and J lost 7 bases, with 8 bases between them. The CDR3 here is CASSGRLNSPLHF. Here the CDR3 DNA reads TGTGCCAGCAGTGGCCGACTGAATTCACCCCTCCACTTT.

V gene TRBV7-9 combines with J gene TRBJ1-4; no clear D. V was pared by 3 bases and J by 3 bases, with 5 bases between. Germline CDR1 is SEHNR and CDR2 is FQNEAQ (reference sequence). The CDR3 is 13 residues long. CDR3 sequence reads: CASSFPSNEKLFF. CDR3 nucleotide sequence: TGTGCCAGCAGCTTTCCATCTAATGAAAAACTGTTTTTT.

V and J are TRBV7-9 and TRBJ2-3; D uncertain. The V end lost 3 bases, the J end lost 1 base, and 8 bases lay between the germline ends. The germline V gene encodes CDR1 SEHNR and CDR2 FQNEAQ (reference sequence). The CDR3 sequence is 14 residues long. CDR3 sequence: CASSFPQRTDTQYF. Here the CDR3 DNA reads TGTGCCAGCAGCTTCCCCCAGCGCACAGATACGCAGTATTTT. The variable domain in full, completed from reference TRBV7-9 and TRBJ2-3, reads DTGVSQNPRHKITKRGQNVTFRCDPISEHNRLYWYRQTLGQGPEFLTYFQNEAQLEKSRLLSDRFSAERPKGSFSTLEIQRTEQGDSAMYLCASSFPQRTDTQYFGPGTRLTVL.

The rearrangement joins TRBV18 to TRBJ2-3; 9 nucleotides align to TRBD2. This CDR3 spans 14 amino acids. V was pared by 4 bases and J by 1 base, with 0 bases of the junction left unmatched. The germline CDR1 and CDR2 sequences are KGHSH and LQKENI. CDR3 DNA: TGTGCCAGCTCACTAGCGGGGGGCACAGATACGCAGTATTTT. Its protein is CASSLAGGTDTQYF.

This clone has just a few counts. This chain joins TRBV29-1 and TRBJ1-2; 8 bases match TRBD1. The trim removed 6 bases at V and 5 bases at J, leaving 11 bases unmatched. Per germline, CDR1 SQVTM and CDR2 ANQGSEA. The CDR3 totals 14 residues. The CDR3 DNA sequence: TGCAGCGTGGGTAGTCGGACAGGGAGTTATGGCTACACCTTC. Its translation is CSVGSRTGSYGYTF.

The chain uses TRBV5-1 and TRBJ1-2; D is ambiguous. Between the trimmed V and J ends, which lost 4 bases and 0 bases, there was a span of 7 bases. The CDR3 extends over 13 amino acids. In germline, CDR1 is SGHRS, CDR2 YFSETQ. CDR3 sequence (DNA): TGCGCCAGCAGCCCCCCGGCTAACTATGGCTACACCTTC. This gives the protein CASSPPANYGYTF.